This TCR beta chain was observed in a study of T cells in localized non-small cell lung cancer (dated by TCRdb to between 2020 and 2021). In the study overall: Comparing tumors with uninvolved tumor-adjacent lungs, the study looked at the T cell repertoires of hundreds of patients with early-stage NSCLC. The cohort was made up of around 250 treatment-naive NSCLC patients whose localized lung tumors had been resected. The mean age of the NSCLC patients was around 65 years, with 120 to 150 men and nearly 110 women. Paper-wide results and their limitations: Uninvolved tumor-adjacent lung showed the highest T cell clonality, higher than tumor, which suggests more focused antigenic responses in the uninvolved tumor-adjacent lung. Because the study design was exploratory, TCR variables were selected using unadjusted p-values without false-discovery rate correction. Higher T cell density in blood was associated with longer overall survival, whereas higher clonality in adjacent lung was associated with shorter survival. Of the top 100 tumor clones, a median of 57 were detected in paired uninvolved adjacent lung; 28 were also among that lung's top 100. Because multi-region sequencing of the tumors was not done, intratumor heterogeneity could not be ruled out.

Turning to this clone: Its antigen remains undetermined. Base-call qualities are not available, and no considerably larger clone is one nucleotide away.

TCR beta CDR3 regions were sequenced from DNA using the immunoSEQ Assay. Per the original workflow: T cell density was computed as TCR beta template counts normalized to usable DNA estimated by amplifying housekeeping genes. Richness was estimated with the preseqR package, extrapolating to 400,000 templates for PBMC samples and 120,000 templates for tissue samples. Clonality was defined by subtracting Pielou's evenness from one. Differential abundance testing on productive amino-acid clonotypes, with a minimum total count of 5 and an alpha of 0.1, was used to identify tissue-enriched TCRs. The Jaccard Index and the Morisita Overlap Index were used to measure how much the repertoires overlapped between compartments. TCR beta CDR3s were clustered by GLIPH together with public tetramer-defined viral CDR3s, and at least three viral sequences plus V-gene enrichment were required for viral motifs. Entries here come from immuneACCESS through TCRdb and include only in-frame sequences with V and J called. Some clones fail to appear in such tables; in the studies checked, an unresolved V gene covers under half of the shortfall, and the cause of the remainder is unknown. The V and J calls and the clone size are those of that table, but D and trimming were determined from the DNA. The sample records 45,000 to 50,000 clones, roughly 86% of which are singletons. The leading ten clones occupy around 2.5% of the sample.

At diagnosis, tumor, uninvolved tumor-adjacent lung and peripheral blood were collected and then preserved as a mix of FFPE and fresh-frozen material. For TCR repertoire profiling, blood samples were analyzed as peripheral blood mononuclear cells. The clonotype was recovered from a man aged 40 to 70 with stage II lung adenocarcinoma. The source was PBMCs, collected before any cancer treatment.

The DNA is TGTGCCATCAGTGAGAAATTACTAGCGGGGGCCCGGGATACGCAGTATTTT. The resulting protein is CAISEKLLAGARDTQYF. The rearranged chain carries TRBV10-3 and TRBJ2-3; TRBD2 matches 11 bases in the middle. Reading the germline V gene gives CDR1 ENHRY and CDR2 SYGVKD. The CDR3 covers 17 residues, taking in both the cysteine and the phenylalanine. Only the CDR3 region is kept as DNA, spanning 51 bases read in frame from base 1. The germline V and J ends show losses of 2 bases and 6 bases respectively, and no gene match explains 10 bases of the junction.